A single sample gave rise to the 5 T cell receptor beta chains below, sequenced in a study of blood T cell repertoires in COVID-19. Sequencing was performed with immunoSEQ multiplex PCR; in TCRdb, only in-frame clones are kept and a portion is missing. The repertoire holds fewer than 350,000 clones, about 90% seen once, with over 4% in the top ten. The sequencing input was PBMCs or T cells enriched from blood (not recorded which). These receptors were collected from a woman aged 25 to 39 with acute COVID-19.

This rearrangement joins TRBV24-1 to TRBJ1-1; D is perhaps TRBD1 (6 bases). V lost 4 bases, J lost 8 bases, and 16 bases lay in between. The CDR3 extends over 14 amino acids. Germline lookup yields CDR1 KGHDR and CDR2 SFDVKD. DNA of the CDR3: TGTGCCACCAGTGACCCTAGAAGACAGGCAGAAGCTTTCTTT. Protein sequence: CATSDPRRQAEAFF.

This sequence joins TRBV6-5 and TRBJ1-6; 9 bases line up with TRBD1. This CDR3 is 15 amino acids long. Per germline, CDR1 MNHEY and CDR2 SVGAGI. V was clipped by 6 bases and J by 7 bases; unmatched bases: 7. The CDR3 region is CASSRRDRENSPLHF. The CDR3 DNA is TGTGCCAGCAGCCGCCGGGACAGGGAAAATTCACCCCTCCACTTT.

CDR3 loop: CASSVSIAGGLLNEQFF. CDR3 coding DNA: TGTGCCAGCAGCGTTTCCATAGCGGGAGGGCTCCTTAATGAGCAGTTCTTC. The rearrangement joins TRBV9 to TRBJ2-1; 11 bases are a match to TRBD2. The CDR3 loop spans 17 amino acids. V lost 2 bases and J lost 7; bases outside the gene matches: 11. Looked up from germline, CDR1 is SGDLS and CDR2 is YYNGEE.

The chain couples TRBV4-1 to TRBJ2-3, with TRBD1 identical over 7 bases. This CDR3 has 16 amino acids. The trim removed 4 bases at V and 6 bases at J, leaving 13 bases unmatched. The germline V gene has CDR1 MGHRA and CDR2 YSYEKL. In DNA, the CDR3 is TGCGCCAGCAGCCCAGGGGGTACGGGAACAACGGATACGCAGTATTTT. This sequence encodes CASSPGGTGTTDTQYF.

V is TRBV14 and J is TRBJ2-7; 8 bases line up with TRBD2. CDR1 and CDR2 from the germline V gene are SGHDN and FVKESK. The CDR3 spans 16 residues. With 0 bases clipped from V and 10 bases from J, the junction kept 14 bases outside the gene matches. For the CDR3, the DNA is TGTGCCAGCAGCCAAGATAGGAGCGGGAGCCAATTGTTACAGTACTTC. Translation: CASSQDRSGSQLLQYF. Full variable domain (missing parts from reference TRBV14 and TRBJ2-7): EAGVTQFPSHSVIEKGQTVTLRCDPISGHDNLYWYRRVMGKEIKFLLHFVKESKQDESGMPNNRFLAERTGGTYSTLKVQPAELEDSGVYFCASSQDRSGSQLLQYFGPGTRLTVT.